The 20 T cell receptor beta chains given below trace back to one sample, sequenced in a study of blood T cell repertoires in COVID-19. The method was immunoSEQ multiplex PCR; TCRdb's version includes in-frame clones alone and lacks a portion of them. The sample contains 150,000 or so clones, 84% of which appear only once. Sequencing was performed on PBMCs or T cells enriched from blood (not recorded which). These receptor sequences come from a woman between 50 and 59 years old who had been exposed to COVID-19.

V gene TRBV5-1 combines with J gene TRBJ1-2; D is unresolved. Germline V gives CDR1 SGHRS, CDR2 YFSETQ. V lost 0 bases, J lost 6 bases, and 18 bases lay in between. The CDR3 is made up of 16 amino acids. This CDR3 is CASSLAAVSQWDGYTF. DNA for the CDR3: TGCGCCAGCAGCTTGGCCGCGGTCTCCCAATGGGATGGCTACACCTTC.

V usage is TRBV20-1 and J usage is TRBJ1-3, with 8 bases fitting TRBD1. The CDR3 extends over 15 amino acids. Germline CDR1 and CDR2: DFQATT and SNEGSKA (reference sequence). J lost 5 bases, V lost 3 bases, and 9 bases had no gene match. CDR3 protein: CSASPYQGARNTIYF. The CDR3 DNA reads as TGCAGTGCTAGTCCATACCAGGGGGCCCGAAACACCATATATTTT.

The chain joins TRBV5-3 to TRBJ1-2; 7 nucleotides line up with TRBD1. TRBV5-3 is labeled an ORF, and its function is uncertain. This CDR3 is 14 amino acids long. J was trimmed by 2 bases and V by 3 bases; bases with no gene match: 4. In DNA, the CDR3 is TGTGCCAGAAGCTCCGTACAGGGGAACTATGGCTACACCTTC. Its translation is CARSSVQGNYGYTF.

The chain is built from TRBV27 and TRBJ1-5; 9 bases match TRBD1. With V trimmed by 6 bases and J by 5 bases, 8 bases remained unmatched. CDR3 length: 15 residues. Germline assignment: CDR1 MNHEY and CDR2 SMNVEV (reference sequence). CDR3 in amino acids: CASSQDRGVYQPQHF. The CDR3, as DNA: TGTGCCAGCAGCCAGGACAGGGGTGTTTATCAGCCCCAGCATTTT.

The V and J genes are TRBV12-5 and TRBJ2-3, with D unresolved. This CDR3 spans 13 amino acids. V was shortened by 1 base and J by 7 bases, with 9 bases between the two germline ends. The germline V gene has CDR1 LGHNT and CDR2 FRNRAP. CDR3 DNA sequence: TGTGCTAGTGGTTTGGCACAGTCGCATACGCAGTATTTT. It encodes CASGLAQSHTQYF.

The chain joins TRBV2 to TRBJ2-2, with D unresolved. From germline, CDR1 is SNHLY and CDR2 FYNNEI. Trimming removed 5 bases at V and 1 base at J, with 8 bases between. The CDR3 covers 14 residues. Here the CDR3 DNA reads TGTGCCAGCAGTCGCGGCCTGAACACCGGGGAGCTGTTTTTT. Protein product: CASSRGLNTGELFF. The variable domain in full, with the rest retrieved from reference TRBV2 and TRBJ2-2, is EPEVTQTPSHQVTQMGQEVILRCVPISNHLYFYWYRQILGQKVEFLVSFYNNEISEKSEIFDDQFSVERPDGSNFTLKIRSTKLEDSAMYFCASSRGLNTGELFFGEGSRLTVL.

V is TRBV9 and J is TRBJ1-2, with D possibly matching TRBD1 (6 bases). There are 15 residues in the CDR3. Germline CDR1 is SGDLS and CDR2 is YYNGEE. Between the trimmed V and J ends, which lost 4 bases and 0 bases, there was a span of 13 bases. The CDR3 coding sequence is TGTGCCAGCAGCCCCAGTGACAGGCCTAACTATGGCTACACCTTC. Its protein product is CASSPSDRPNYGYTF.

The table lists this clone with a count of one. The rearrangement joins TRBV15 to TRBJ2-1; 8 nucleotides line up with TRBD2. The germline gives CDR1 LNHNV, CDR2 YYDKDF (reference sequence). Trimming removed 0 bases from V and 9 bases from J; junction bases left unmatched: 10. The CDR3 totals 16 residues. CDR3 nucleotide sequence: TGTGCCACCAGCAGAGAGAGAGGGCAGGGACTAGGTGAGCAGTTCTTC. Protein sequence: CATSRERGQGLGEQFF.

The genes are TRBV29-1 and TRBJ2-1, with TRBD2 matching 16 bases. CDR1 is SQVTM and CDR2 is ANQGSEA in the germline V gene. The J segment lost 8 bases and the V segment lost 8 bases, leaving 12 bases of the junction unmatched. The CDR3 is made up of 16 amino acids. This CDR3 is CSWAGTSGRAIYEQFF. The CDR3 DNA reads TGCAGCTGGGCCGGGACTAGCGGGAGGGCCATATATGAGCAGTTCTTC.

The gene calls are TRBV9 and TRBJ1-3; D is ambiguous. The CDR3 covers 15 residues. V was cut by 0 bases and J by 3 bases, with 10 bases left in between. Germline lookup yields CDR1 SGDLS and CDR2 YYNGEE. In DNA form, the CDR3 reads TGTGCCAGCAGCGTAGAAGGAGCGTATGGAAACACCATATATTTT. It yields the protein CASSVEGAYGNTIYF.

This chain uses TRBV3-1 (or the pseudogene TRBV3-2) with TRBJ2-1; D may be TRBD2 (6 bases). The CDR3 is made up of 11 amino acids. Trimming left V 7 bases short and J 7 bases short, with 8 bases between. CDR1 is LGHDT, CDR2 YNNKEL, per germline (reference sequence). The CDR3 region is CASNRGNEQFF. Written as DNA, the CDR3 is TGTGCCAGCAACCGGGGGAATGAGCAGTTCTTC.

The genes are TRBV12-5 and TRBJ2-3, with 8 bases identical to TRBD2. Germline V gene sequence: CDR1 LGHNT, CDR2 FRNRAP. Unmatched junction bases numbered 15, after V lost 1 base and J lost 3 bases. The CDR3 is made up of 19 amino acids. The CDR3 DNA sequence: TGTGCTAGTGGTTTGGGAGAGTTCCCCGGGGGGGAAAAAACAGATACGCAGTATTTT. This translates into CASGLGEFPGGEKTDTQYF.

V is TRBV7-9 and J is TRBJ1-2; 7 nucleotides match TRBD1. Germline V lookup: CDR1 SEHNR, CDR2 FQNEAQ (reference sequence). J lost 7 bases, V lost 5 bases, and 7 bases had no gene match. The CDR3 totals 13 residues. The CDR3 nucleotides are TGTGCCAGCAGCCCACCGGACAGGTCTGGCTACACCTTC. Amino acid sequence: CASSPPDRSGYTF.

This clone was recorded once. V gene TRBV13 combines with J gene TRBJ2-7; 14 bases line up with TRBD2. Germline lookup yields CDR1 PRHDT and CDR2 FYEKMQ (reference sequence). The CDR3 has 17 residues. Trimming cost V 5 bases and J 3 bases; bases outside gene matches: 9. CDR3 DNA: TGTGCCAGCAGCGAAGGGACTAGCGGGGGAAACTTCTACGAGCAGTACTTC. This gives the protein CASSEGTSGGNFYEQYF.

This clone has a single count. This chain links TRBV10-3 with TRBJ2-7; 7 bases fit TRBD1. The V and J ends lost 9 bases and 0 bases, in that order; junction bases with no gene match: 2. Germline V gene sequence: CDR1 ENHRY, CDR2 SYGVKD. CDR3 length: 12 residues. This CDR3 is CAIRDSSYEQYF. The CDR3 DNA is TGTGCCATAAGGGACAGCTCCTACGAGCAGTACTTC.

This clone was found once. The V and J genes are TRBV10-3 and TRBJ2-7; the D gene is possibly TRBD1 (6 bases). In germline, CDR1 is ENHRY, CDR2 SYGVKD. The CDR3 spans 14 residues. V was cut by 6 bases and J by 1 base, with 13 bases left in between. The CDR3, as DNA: TGTGCCATCAGAAACAGGGACCAATCCTACGAGCAGTACTTC. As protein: CAIRNRDQSYEQYF.

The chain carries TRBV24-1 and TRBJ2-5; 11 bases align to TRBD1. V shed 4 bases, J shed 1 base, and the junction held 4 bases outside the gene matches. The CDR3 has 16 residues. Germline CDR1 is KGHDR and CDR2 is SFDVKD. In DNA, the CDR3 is TGTGCCACCAGTGAAGCCGGGACAGGGGGCCAAGAGACCCAGTACTTC. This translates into CATSEAGTGGQETQYF.

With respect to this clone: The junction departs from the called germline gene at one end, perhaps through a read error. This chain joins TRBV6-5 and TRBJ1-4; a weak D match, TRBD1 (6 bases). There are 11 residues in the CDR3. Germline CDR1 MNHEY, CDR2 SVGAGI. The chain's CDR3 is CATGSNEKLFF. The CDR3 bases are TGCGCTACAGGGTCTAATGAAAAACTGTTTTTT.

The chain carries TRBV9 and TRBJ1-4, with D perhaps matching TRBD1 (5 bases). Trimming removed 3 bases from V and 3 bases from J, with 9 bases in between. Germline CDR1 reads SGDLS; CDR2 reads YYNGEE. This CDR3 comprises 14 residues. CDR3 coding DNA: TGTGCCAGCAGCGCAGGGAGGGCTAATGAAAAACTGTTTTTT. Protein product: CASSAGRANEKLFF.

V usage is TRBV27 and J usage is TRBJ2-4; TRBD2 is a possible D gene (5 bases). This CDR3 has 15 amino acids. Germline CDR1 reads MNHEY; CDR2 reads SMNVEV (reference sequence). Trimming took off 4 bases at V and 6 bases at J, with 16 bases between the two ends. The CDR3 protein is CASSSTRTRPNIQYF. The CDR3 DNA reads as TGTGCCAGCAGTTCAACCCGGACTCGCCCAAACATTCAGTACTTC.